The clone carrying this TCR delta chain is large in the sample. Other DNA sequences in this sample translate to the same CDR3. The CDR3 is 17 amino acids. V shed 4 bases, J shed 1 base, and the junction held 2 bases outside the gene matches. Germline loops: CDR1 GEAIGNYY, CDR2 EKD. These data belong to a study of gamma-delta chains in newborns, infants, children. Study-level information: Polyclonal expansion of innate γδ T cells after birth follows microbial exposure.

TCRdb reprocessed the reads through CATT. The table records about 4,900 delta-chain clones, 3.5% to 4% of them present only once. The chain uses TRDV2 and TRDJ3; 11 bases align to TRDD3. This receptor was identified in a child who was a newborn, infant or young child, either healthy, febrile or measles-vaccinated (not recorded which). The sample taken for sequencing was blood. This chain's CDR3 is CACDGGYASWDTRQMFF. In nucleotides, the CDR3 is TGTGCCTGTGATGGGGGATACGCGTCCTGGGACACCCGACAGATGTTTTTC.